Included here is one T cell receptor (beta chain) sequence, with context. These data belong to a study of control samples from healthy donors and cancer patients. Repertoires were generated with immunoSEQ multiplex PCR, while TCRdb's copy carries only in-frame clones and drops some. The sample consists of approximately 150,000 clones, over 90% of them appearing once. The CDR3 spans 13 residues. The germline V gene has CDR1 GTSNPN and CDR2 SVGIG (reference sequence). J was trimmed by 7 bases and V by 1 base; bases with no gene match: 6. The TCR sequence derives from a woman aged 25 to 45 in good health. Sequencing was carried out using blood. The chain has TRBV30 and TRBJ1-2; TRBD1 matches 7 bases. The CDR3 loop reads CAWSARQGGGYTF. For the CDR3, the DNA is TGTGCCTGGAGTGCCCGACAGGGTGGTGGCTACACCTTC.